This T cell receptor beta chain was documented in a study of somatic mutations in cytotoxic T cells in rheumatoid arthritis. Study as a whole: A subset of V beta antibody-stained T-cell populations was isolated by flow sorting, reaching nearly 100% purity, and this subset included V beta1+ cells that went on to TCRB sequencing.

The method was immunoSEQ multiplex PCR; TCRdb's version includes in-frame clones alone and lacks a portion of them. The sample has more than 7,000 clones, roughly 79% seen once; the top ten hold roughly 38%. A remark on this clone: The antigen is not known.

Study-wide points: Rheumatoid arthritis patients showed CD8+ clonality increasing with age, unlike healthy controls.

Sequencing used CD8+ T cells sorted from blood. The receptor was isolated from an adult with rheumatoid arthritis.

The CDR3, as DNA: TGTGCTAGTGGTTCGGGCAGGTCGAGCTACACCTTC. Its translation: CASGSGRSSYTF. V is TRBV12-5 and J is TRBJ1-2, with D unclear. From germline, CDR1 is LGHNT and CDR2 FRNRAP. This CDR3 comprises 12 residues. V dropped 4 bases and J dropped 9 bases, with 12 bases sitting between them.